What follows are 30 T cell receptor beta chains derived from one specimen sequenced in a study of T cell responses to AZD1222 COVID-19 vaccine. TCRdb's copy holds only in-frame clones and misses some; the assay was immunoSEQ multiplex PCR. This repertoire shows about 96,000 clones, about nine tenths found once; its top ten account for about 25%. Material: peripheral blood, obtained on day 0 of AZD1222 vaccination. These receptors came from an adult in good health.

This rearrangement joins TRBV2 to TRBJ1-1, with a tentative D call TRBD1 (5 bases). This CDR3 spans 15 amino acids. Deletions cut 2 bases from V and 10 bases from J, with 20 bases between. Germline assignment: CDR1 SNHLY and CDR2 FYNNEI. CDR3 in amino acids: CASSESGFEGLRAFF. Here the CDR3 DNA reads TGTGCCAGCAGTGAATCGGGGTTTGAGGGGCTCAGAGCTTTCTTT. Variable domain in full (rest from reference TRBV2 and TRBJ1-1): EPEVTQTPSHQVTQMGQEVILRCVPISNHLYFYWYRQILGQKVEFLVSFYNNEISEKSEIFDDQFSVERPDGSNFTLKIRSTKLEDSAMYFCASSESGFEGLRAFFGQGTRLTVV.

The rearrangement links TRBV20-1 to TRBJ1-4, with D hard to call. With 6 bases removed from V and 10 bases from J, the gap between germline ends came to 12 bases. The CDR3 runs 11 residues. From germline, CDR1 is DFQATT and CDR2 SNEGSKA (reference sequence). CDR3 sequence: CSAPGDGKLFF. For the CDR3, the DNA is TGCAGTGCCCCCGGCGATGGAAAACTGTTTTTT.

This clone was seen only once. The CDR3 DNA is TGTGCCAGCAGCATGGCAGGGTACAATGAGCAGTTCTTC. It specifies CASSMAGYNEQFF. The chain joins TRBV28 to TRBJ2-1; D perhaps matches TRBD1 (5 bases). V lost 6 bases and J lost 4, with 10 bases in between. Germline-derived CDR1 and CDR2 are MDHEN and SYDVKM. There are 13 residues in the CDR3. Complete variable domain (other parts from reference TRBV28 and TRBJ2-1): DVKVTQSSRYLVKRTGEKVFLECVQDMDHENMFWYRQDPGLGLRLIYFSYDVKMKEKGDIPEGYSVSREKKERFSLILESASTNQTSMYLCASSMAGYNEQFFGPGTRLTVL.

The V gene is TRBV14, the J gene TRBJ2-3, with 7 bases identical to TRBD1. CDR3 length equals 16 residues. With 0 bases clipped from V and 2 bases from J, the junction kept 5 bases outside the gene matches. Germline values: CDR1 SGHDN, CDR2 FVKESK. CDR3 region: CASSQEWGTATDTQYF. The CDR3 region has the DNA TGTGCCAGCAGCCAAGAATGGGGGACAGCCACAGATACGCAGTATTTT. Full variable domain (missing parts from reference TRBV14 and TRBJ2-3): EAGVTQFPSHSVIEKGQTVTLRCDPISGHDNLYWYRRVMGKEIKFLLHFVKESKQDESGMPNNRFLAERTGGTYSTLKVQPAELEDSGVYFCASSQEWGTATDTQYFGPGTRLTVL.

The chain has TRBV28 and TRBJ1-6; D is uncertain. Germline V CDR1 and CDR2: MDHEN, SYDVKM. V was cut by 3 bases and J by 3 bases, with 15 bases left in between. This CDR3 contains 17 residues. DNA of the CDR3: TGTGCCAGCAGTTTCCCAGGACGGGGTAGCTATAATTCACCCCTCCACTTT. This codes for CASSFPGRGSYNSPLHF.

This rearrangement joins TRBV5-3 to TRBJ2-7, with D unclear. TRBV5-3 is identified as an open reading frame with a role that is uncertain. Trimming left V 5 bases short and J 5 bases short, with 17 bases between. This CDR3 has 14 amino acids. The CDR3 nucleotides read TGTGCCAGAAGTATTGCTGTATGTAACCACGAGCAGTACTTC. Translation gives CARSIAVCNHEQYF.

As DNA, the CDR3 is TGTGCCGTGGGACGGTCCCCTCACGAGCAGTACTTC. It encodes CAVGRSPHEQYF. The rearrangement links TRBV30 to TRBJ2-7; D could derive from TRBD1 or TRBD2 (5 bases each). V lost 8 bases to trimming and J lost 5 bases, with 16 bases between them. The CDR3 is made up of 12 amino acids. Germline assignment: CDR1 GTSNPN and CDR2 SVGIG (reference sequence).

The genes are TRBV2 and TRBJ1-1, with D uncertain. CDR1 is SNHLY and CDR2 is FYNNEI in the germline V gene. This CDR3 comprises 12 residues. The V end was cut by 8 bases, the J end by 1 base, with 8 bases between. The CDR3 bases are TGTGCCAGCCGACGGACGAACACTGAAGCTTTCTTT. Translation gives CASRRTNTEAFF.

The gene calls are TRBV3-1 (or the pseudogene TRBV3-2) and TRBJ2-1, with 9 bases aligning to TRBD2. The V gene end was trimmed by 1 base and the J gene end by 9 bases; junction bases not matched to a gene: 10. CDR3 length: 16 residues. CDR1 and CDR2 from the germline V gene are LGHDT and YNNKEL (reference sequence). The CDR3 DNA sequence: TGTGCCAGCAGCCAAGGGCCTAGCGGGATCGAGGGTGAGCAGTTCTTC. It codes for CASSQGPSGIEGEQFF.

The chain has TRBV14 and TRBJ2-2; 7 nucleotides match TRBD2. The CDR3 consists of 17 residues. CDR1 and CDR2 (germline): SGHDN, FVKESK. The J segment lost 1 base and the V segment lost 2 bases, leaving 7 bases of the junction unmatched. The CDR3 region is CASSQYSAGVNTGELFF. The DNA of the CDR3 is TGTGCCAGCAGCCAATATTCGGCGGGAGTGAACACCGGGGAGCTGTTTTTT.

The V gene is TRBV7-8, the J gene TRBJ2-1; unclear D gene. V shed 5 bases and J shed 7 bases, with 12 bases lying between them. This CDR3 spans 13 amino acids. Germline V gene data show CDR1 as SGHVS and CDR2 as FQNEAQ. CDR3 sequence: CASSRNGENEQFF. For the CDR3, the DNA is TGTGCCAGCAGCCGAAATGGTGAAAATGAGCAGTTCTTC. The whole variable domain, remainder taken from reference TRBV7-8 and TRBJ2-1, is GAGVSQSPRYKVAKRGQDVALRCDPISGHVSLFWYQQALGQGPEFLTYFQNEAQLDKSGLPSDRFFAERPEGSVSTLKIQRTQQEDSAVYLCASSRNGENEQFFGPGTRLTVL.

The chain is built from TRBV3-1 (or the pseudogene TRBV3-2) and TRBJ2-1, with 7 bases aligning to TRBD2. This CDR3 spans 15 amino acids. The germline V gene encodes CDR1 LGHDT and CDR2 YNNKEL (reference sequence). The V gene end was trimmed by 2 bases and the J gene end by 2 bases; junction bases not matched to a gene: 3. Here the CDR3 reads CASSQTTSPYNEQFF. As DNA, the CDR3 is TGTGCCAGCAGCCAAACGACTAGCCCCTACAATGAGCAGTTCTTC.

The chain is built from TRBV5-4 and TRBJ2-3, with 7 nucleotides matching TRBD2. The CDR3 is made up of 13 amino acids. J gave up 6 bases and V 5 bases, and 6 bases lay outside the gene matches. Germline V gene data show CDR1 as SGHNT and CDR2 as YYREEE (reference sequence). CDR3 sequence: CASSGGRVDTQYF. The DNA of the CDR3 is TGTGCCAGCAGTGGAGGGAGGGTTGATACGCAGTATTTT.

This chain joins TRBV24-1 and TRBJ1-2; tentative D call: TRBD1 (6 bases). Germline assignment: CDR1 KGHDR and CDR2 SFDVKD. V lost 3 bases to trimming and J lost 7 bases, with 17 bases between them. The CDR3 has 15 amino acids. The CDR3 loop reads CATSDPQGRGAGYTF. The CDR3 nucleotides read TGTGCCACCAGTGATCCCCAGGGGAGGGGAGCTGGCTACACCTTC.

V is TRBV10-3 and J is TRBJ2-3; the D is unclear. Germline CDR1 ENHRY, CDR2 SYGVKD. V was shortened by 8 bases and J by 3 bases, with 3 bases between the two germline ends. The CDR3 extends over 10 amino acids. The CDR3 nucleotides are TGTGCCATCGCAACAGATACGCAGTATTTT. Amino acid sequence: CAIATDTQYF.

The chain uses TRBV4-1 and TRBJ2-1, with a weak D call TRBD2 (6 bases). Trimming stripped 0 bases from V and 1 base from J, with 16 bases between. The CDR3 spans 18 residues. Per germline, CDR1 MGHRA and CDR2 YSYEKL. The CDR3 protein is CASSQDGGISASYNEQFF. In DNA, the CDR3 is TGCGCCAGCAGCCAAGACGGCGGGATCAGCGCATCCTACAATGAGCAGTTCTTC.

This chain uses TRBV9 with TRBJ2-7, with TRBD2 matching over 11 bases. The CDR3 has 17 residues. V trimming: 0 bases; J trimming: 5 bases; junction bases outside the gene matches: 10. The germline V gene has CDR1 SGDLS and CDR2 YYNGEE. The CDR3 spells CASSVAAVAGGLDEQYF. The CDR3 DNA is TGTGCCAGCAGCGTAGCAGCGGTAGCGGGAGGGCTCGACGAGCAGTACTTC.

CDR3 DNA: TGTGCCAGCAGTATTGCGGGAGTTCGGGCAGATACGCAGTATTTT. Amino acids: CASSIAGVRADTQYF. This chain links TRBV6-5 with TRBJ2-3, with 7 bases matching TRBD2. This CDR3 has 15 amino acids. Looked up from germline, CDR1 is MNHEY and CDR2 is SVGAGI. V was pared by 5 bases and J by 4 bases, with 9 bases of the junction left unmatched.

The CDR3: CAWSVRHLSEQYF. The CDR3 nucleotides are TGTGCCTGGAGTGTACGACACCTCAGCGAGCAGTACTTC. This chain joins TRBV30 and TRBJ2-7; unclear D gene. V was trimmed by 0 bases and J by 6 bases, leaving 12 bases between them. CDR1 and CDR2 (germline): GTSNPN, SVGIG (reference sequence). CDR3 length: 13 amino acids.

This chain connects TRBV9 to TRBJ2-7, with D perhaps TRBD2 (5 bases). The V gene lost 0 bases and the J gene lost 7 bases, with 11 bases spanning the gap. Germline assignment: CDR1 SGDLS and CDR2 YYNGEE. This CDR3 has 13 amino acids. CDR3 protein: CASSVVQSGEQYF. The CDR3 DNA is TGTGCCAGCAGCGTAGTCCAGTCGGGAGAGCAGTACTTC. Full variable domain (remainder filled in from reference TRBV9 and TRBJ2-7): DSGVTQTPKHLITATGQRVTLRCSPRSGDLSVYWYQQSLDQGLQFLIQYYNGEERAKGNILERFSAQQFPDLHSELNLSSLELGDSALYFCASSVVQSGEQYFGPGTRLTVT.

In its sample, this clone was seen once. The V and J genes are TRBV6-6 and TRBJ1-3, with D tentatively TRBD1 (6 bases). Deletions cut 10 bases from V and 4 bases from J, with 11 bases between. The CDR3 sequence is 12 residues long. In germline, CDR1 is MNHNY, CDR2 SVGAGI (reference sequence). CDR3 loop: CATQGSGNTIYF. The CDR3 bases are TGTGCCACCCAGGGGTCAGGAAACACCATATATTTT.

V and J are TRBV6-5 and TRBJ1-2, with 8 bases identical to TRBD1. There are 15 residues in the CDR3. The V gene end was trimmed by 0 bases and the J gene end by 4 bases; junction bases not matched to a gene: 4. Per germline, CDR1 MNHEY and CDR2 SVGAGI. CDR3 nucleotide sequence: TGTGCCAGCAGTTACTCGGCGACAGGGGCCTATGGCTACACCTTC. Translating gives CASSYSATGAYGYTF.

This clone was found once. The chain is built from TRBV7-2 and TRBJ1-2, with 9 bases lining up with TRBD1. V shed 4 bases, J shed 3 bases, and the junction held 6 bases outside the gene matches. Germline V lookup: CDR1 SGHTA, CDR2 FQGNSA. This CDR3 contains 15 residues. The CDR3, as DNA: TGTGCCAGCAGCTCCGAGGACAGGGGTGACTATGGCTACACCTTC. It codes for CASSSEDRGDYGYTF.

The CDR3 loop reads CSVGRPLAGANTGELFF. The CDR3 coding sequence is TGCAGCGTTGGCCGACCACTAGCGGGAGCGAACACCGGGGAGCTGTTTTTT. V gene TRBV29-1 combines with J gene TRBJ2-2; 11 bases agree with TRBD2. CDR3 length: 17 amino acids. The V segment lost 4 bases and the J segment 0 bases; nucleotides outside the gene matches: 7. Germline V gives CDR1 SQVTM, CDR2 ANQGSEA.

The chain has TRBV27 and TRBJ1-6, with D perhaps TRBD1 (6 bases). Trimming took 1 base from V and 10 from J, leaving 14 bases between them. Looked up from germline, CDR1 is MNHEY and CDR2 is SMNVEV (reference sequence). The length of the CDR3 is 15 residues. In DNA, the CDR3 is TGTGCCAGCAGTTTATATGAGGGGGGTCCCTCACCCCTCCACTTT. Translating it yields CASSLYEGGPSPLHF.

The gene calls are TRBV27 and TRBJ2-7; D unresolved. V was trimmed by 5 bases and J by 3 bases, leaving 8 bases between them. This CDR3 is built from 12 residues. Germline CDR1 MNHEY, CDR2 SMNVEV (reference sequence). The CDR3 bases are TGTGCCAGCAGTCTCCCGGGCTACGAGCAGTACTTC. Its protein product is CASSLPGYEQYF.

V and J are TRBV15 and TRBJ2-1; 7 bases map to TRBD2. V dropped 8 bases and J dropped 1; count of bases not matched to a gene: 8. The CDR3 spans 15 residues. Germline CDR1 LNHNV, CDR2 YYDKDF (reference sequence). CDR3 sequence reads: CATGGGDVSYNEQFF. DNA for the CDR3: TGTGCCACCGGGGGGGGAGATGTTTCCTACAATGAGCAGTTCTTC.

The J gene is TRBJ1-1, the V gene TRBV2, with TRBD1 identical over 7 bases. CDR3 length: 13 amino acids. After removal of 8 bases from V and 6 bases from J, the junction contained 9 bases not matched to a gene. The germline CDR1 and CDR2 sequences are SNHLY and FYNNEI. CDR3 sequence: CASWAGGVPEAFF. The CDR3 bases are TGTGCCAGCTGGGCAGGGGGAGTCCCTGAAGCTTTCTTT.

The chain couples TRBV11-2 to TRBJ2-1, with D maybe TRBD2 (5 bases). The germline V and J ends were trimmed by 5 bases and 7 bases, with 18 bases remaining between them. The CDR3 length is 15 residues. Germline values: CDR1 SGHAT, CDR2 FQNNGV. The CDR3 is CASSAWAGPGNEQFF. For the CDR3, the DNA is TGTGCCAGCAGCGCATGGGCGGGCCCCGGGAATGAGCAGTTCTTC.

The sample holds one count of this clone. The V gene is TRBV6-5, the J gene TRBJ2-1; D remains unclear. Germline V gives CDR1 MNHEY, CDR2 SVGAGI. The CDR3 length is 13 residues. V was clipped by 0 bases and J by 6 bases, with 6 bases between them. The CDR3 region is CASSYSGSNEQFF. As DNA, the CDR3 is TGTGCCAGCAGTTACTCTGGCAGCAATGAGCAGTTCTTC.